This T cell receptor (beta chain) is from a study of graft-versus-host responses after intestinal transplantation. Study-level results: The highest levels of circulating GvH clones went along with early declines in HvG clones after transplant.

Details on this clone: Its antigen is as yet unknown. The germline gene is not matched at one end of the junction; a read error may be the cause.

Per germline, CDR1 MNHNS and CDR2 SASEGT. The CDR3 extends over 14 amino acids. Libraries were prepared by immunoSEQ multiplex PCR; TCRdb keeps only in-frame clonotypes and omits some of them. The repertoire holds some 15,000 clones, with 75% to 90% as singletons. Intraepithelial lymphocytes and lamina propria lymphocytes were released through processing of graft tissue. The starting material was ileum tissue, obtained approximately 97 days after intestinal transplant. The sequence derives from a human patient who received an intestinal transplant, so some T cells may come from the graft donor. The chain has TRBV6-1 and TRBJ2-1, with 10 positions matching TRBD2. The CDR3 here is CASSEISGLAGEVF. Here the CDR3 DNA reads TGTGCCAGCAGTGAAATATCTGGGCTAGCGGGAGAGGTCTTC.